This TCR beta chain came from a study of blood T cells in healthy people across ages (dated by TCRdb to the mid-2010s). With respect to the entire study: In model experiments, template switching captured about one uniquely barcoded TCR beta cDNA molecule for every two T cells. Age-related changes in TCR beta repertoire diversity were measured in the study by deep sequencing normalized with unique cDNA molecular identifiers. The donors were split into four age groups: young (average about 15 years), middle-aged (about 40), aged (over 55) and long-lived (approximately 80). For two donors (one aged 18 to 30 and one aged 80 or older), the study analyzed two additional independent replicas of 1 million unique cDNA reads from the same blood draw. On the study overall, not on this receptor specifically: Donor CMV infection status was unknown, potentially confounding age-related changes in expanded clonotypes. Because profiling used bulk unsorted PBMCs, naive and antigen-experienced compartments could not be compared conclusively. Total diversity estimates from one million sequenced T cells were considered lower bounds and underestimates. Observed TCR beta diversity per million T cells fell roughly linearly with age, and a significant reduction was already apparent by age around 40. The long-lived group showed more naive CD4+ T cells, fewer expanded clones and increased TCR diversity than the aged group, suggesting age selection. There was a strong correlation between observed TCR beta diversity and the percentage of naive T cells measured by flow cytometry.

The donors were some 39 Caucasian individuals from Russia, aged roughly 6 to 100 years, who were systemically healthy. Each donor gave 8 to 10 milliliters of peripheral blood, collected into EDTA-treated Vacutainer tubes. PBMCs were isolated by Ficoll-Paque density-gradient centrifugation, with at least 6 million obtained per sample. Total RNA, at least 6 micrograms per sample, was extracted from PBMCs with Trizol reagent. The percentages of naive CD45RAhigh/CD27high T cells were determined by flow cytometry on a PBMC aliquot from every donor. As concerns this clonotype: The specificity of this receptor is unknown. No base quality information exists; no much larger clone differs at one position.

The germline V gene specifies SNHLY as CDR1 and FYNNEI as CDR2. The CDR3 covers 16 residues, taking in both the cysteine and the phenylalanine. Only the CDR3 DNA is retained, 48 bases long and in frame from the first base. Trimming takes 5 bases off V and 3 bases off J; junction bases not matched to a gene: 8. Library creation used 5' RACE. Sequencing relied on an Illumina HiSeq 2500. A second 7 to 11 cycle PCR used a sample-barcoded 5' primer and a J-beta primer mix. A unique molecular identifier was introduced onto each TCR beta cDNA molecule by a template-switch 5' adaptor carrying 12 random nucleotides. Each sample yielded at least 2.5 million CDR3-containing paired-end reads. All of the RNA was converted into first-strand cDNA using the Mint cDNA synthesis kit, with a TRBC-specific oligonucleotide serving as the primer. Following uracil-DNA glycosylase treatment, a first 18-cycle PCR with universal primers M1SS and BC2_uni_R was performed on all cDNA. The study's own analysis went as follows. Normalization of each sample was performed by random selection of 1 million high-quality reads, each carrying a distinct molecular identifier. Reads with shared molecular identifiers were discarded instead of being binned into consensus sequences. MiTCR, with a Q25 quality threshold and the strictest error-elimination algorithm, was used for CDR3 identification, clonotype clustering and error correction. A nonparametric unseen species model with Euler transformation was used to estimate lower-bound total TCR beta diversity. TCRdb reran the public reads through fastp at Q25 and MiXCR, keeping productive beta chains. A single entry per CDR3 protein holds the most common genes and DNA from its merged rows. V and J calls and clone size were set by TCRdb, not the authors. Recorded for this sample are under 1,100,000 distinct CDR3 sequences; 20% to 25% of them occurred a single time. In total, the top ten clones hold less than 0.75% of the sample.

Another study also made use of these data, one on T cells of mothers and their children. That second report states: Nine systemically healthy Caucasian individuals, comprising three mothers and their six children, were included as donors. cDNA synthesis consumed the entire amount of extracted RNA, loaded at approximately 1.6 ug RNA in each 15 ul reaction. In the second PCR, the M1S primer added sample barcodes and 2-4 random nucleotides. More than 8.5 million TCR beta CDR3 reads were obtained from each mother, and about 3 million reads were obtained from each child. Thymic selection similarly shapes TCR recombination output in related and unrelated pairs, with minor effect from inherited differences. Related mother-child pairs always showed normalized repertoire overlap that was slightly higher than in unrelated mother-child pairs, though the difference was never significant. No persistent microchimeric T cell clones were detected, at a sensitivity of approximately 110 clones per million clonotypes. Deep NGS was used in the study to compare the TCR beta repertoires of mothers and children and to look for features that separate related mother-child pairs from unrelated individuals. On average, the children were roughly 12 +/- 4 years old, while the mothers were around 40 +/- 4 years old. After adapter ligation was performed with NEBNext reagents, the libraries were sequenced on an Illumina HiSeq 2000 with 100+100 nt paired-end reads. To prevent cross-contamination, the mother and child libraries were prepared a month apart and were sequenced in separate runs. Between roughly 450,000 and 2,000,000 distinct TCR beta clonotypes were identified per donor. Naive TCR beta clonotypes were estimated from low-frequency clonotypes matched to each donor's FACS-determined naive share, without sorting.

Sequenced sample: blood. The receptor chain draws on TRBV2 and TRBJ2-3; TRBD2 aligns with 10 central bases. The sequence derives from a girl aged 2 to 10 in good health. At the DNA level, the sequence is TGTGCCAGCAGTCAAATCGCTAGCGGGGGTACAGATACGCAGTATTTT. Protein translation: CASSQIASGGTDTQYF.